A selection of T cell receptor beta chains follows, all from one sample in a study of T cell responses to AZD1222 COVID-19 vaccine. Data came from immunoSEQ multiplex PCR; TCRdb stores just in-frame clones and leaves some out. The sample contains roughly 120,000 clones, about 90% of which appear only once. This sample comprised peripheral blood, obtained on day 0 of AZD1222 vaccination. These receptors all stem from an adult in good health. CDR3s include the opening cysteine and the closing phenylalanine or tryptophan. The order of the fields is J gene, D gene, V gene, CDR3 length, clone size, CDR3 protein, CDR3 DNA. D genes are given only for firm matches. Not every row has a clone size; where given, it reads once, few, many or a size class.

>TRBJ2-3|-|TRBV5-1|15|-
CASSLAGPGTDTQYF
TGCGCCAGCAGCTTGGCCGGCCCGGGCACAGATACGCAGTATTTT
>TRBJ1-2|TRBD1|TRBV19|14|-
CASTISGQVYGYTF
TGTGCCAGTACTATTTCGGGACAGGTATATGGCTACACCTTC
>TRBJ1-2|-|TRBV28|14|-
CASWGVVFNYGYTF
TGTGCCAGCTGGGGAGTGGTATTTAACTATGGCTACACCTTC
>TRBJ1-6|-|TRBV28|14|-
CASRRAQSYSPLHF
TGTGCCAGCAGGCGGGCCCAGAGTTATTCACCCCTCCACTTT
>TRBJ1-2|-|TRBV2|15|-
CASTPGWGQNYGYTF
TGTGCCAGCACCCCGGGATGGGGGCAGAACTATGGCTACACCTTC
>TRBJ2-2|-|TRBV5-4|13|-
CASSLVGLGELFF
TGTGCCAGCAGCTTGGTGGGGTTGGGGGAGCTGTTTTTT
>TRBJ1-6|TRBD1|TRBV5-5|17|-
CASSFLEPGQGNSPLHF
TGTGCCAGCAGCTTCCTTGAACCGGGACAGGGGAATTCACCCCTCCACTTT
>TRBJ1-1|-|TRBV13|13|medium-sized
CASSSLYGGGAFF
TGTGCCAGCAGCTCGCTATATGGGGGAGGAGCTTTCTTT
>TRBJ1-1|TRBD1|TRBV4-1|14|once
CASSPRDRGTEAFF
TGCGCCAGCAGCCCCCGGGACAGGGGCACTGAAGCTTTCTTT
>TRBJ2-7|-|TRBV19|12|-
CASTGQTYEQYF
TGTGCCAGTACCGGACAGACCTACGAGCAGTACTTC
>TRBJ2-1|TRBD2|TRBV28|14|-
CASSRGLAGTEQFF
TGTGCCAGCAGCCGGGGACTAGCGGGGACCGAGCAGTTCTTC
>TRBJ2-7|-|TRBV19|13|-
CASSLTGSHEQYF
TGTGCCAGTAGCCTAACAGGGTCCCACGAGCAGTACTTC
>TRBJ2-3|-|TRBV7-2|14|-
CASSPHRVPDTQYF
TGTGCCAGCAGCCCCCACAGGGTTCCAGATACGCAGTATTTT
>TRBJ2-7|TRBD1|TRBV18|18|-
CASSPIPGQGKSSYEQYF
TGTGCCAGCTCACCCATCCCGGGACAGGGCAAGAGCTCCTACGAGCAGTACTTC
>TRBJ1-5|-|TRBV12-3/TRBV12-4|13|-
CASRLPGGQPQHF
TGTGCCAGCAGGCTCCCTGGAGGGCAGCCCCAGCATTTT
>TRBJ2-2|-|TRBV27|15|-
CASSSPIRNTGELFF
TGTGCCAGCAGTTCCCCCATTCGGAACACCGGGGAGCTGTTTTTT
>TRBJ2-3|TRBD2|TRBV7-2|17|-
CASTPLGASGSTDTQYF
TGTGCCAGCACCCCCCTTGGGGCTAGCGGGAGCACAGATACGCAGTATTTT
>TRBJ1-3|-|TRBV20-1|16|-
CSASTGTQLRGNTIYF
TGCAGTGCTAGTACCGGGACACAACTGCGGGGAAACACCATATATTTT
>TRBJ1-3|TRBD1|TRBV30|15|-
CAWRETGGSGNTIYF
TGTGCCTGGCGCGAGACAGGGGGCTCTGGAAACACCATATATTTT
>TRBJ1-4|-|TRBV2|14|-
CASSDYLVGEKLFF
TGTGCCAGCAGTGACTACCTGGTTGGTGAAAAACTGTTTTTT
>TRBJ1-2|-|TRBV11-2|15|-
CASSTTWDIDYGYTF
TGTGCCAGCAGCACTACCTGGGACATTGACTATGGCTACACCTTC
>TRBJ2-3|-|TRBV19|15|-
CASSIVSFGTDTQYF
TGTGCCAGTAGTATAGTTAGCTTCGGCACAGATACGCAGTATTTT
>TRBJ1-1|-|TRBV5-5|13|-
CASIRGRVTEAFF
TGTGCCAGCATCCGCGGTAGGGTCACTGAAGCTTTCTTT
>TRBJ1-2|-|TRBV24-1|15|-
CATSDGLGQGPGYTF
TGTGCCACCAGTGATGGCCTGGGGCAGGGTCCAGGCTACACCTTC
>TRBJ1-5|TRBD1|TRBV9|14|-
CASSPGQGGQPQHF
TGTGCCAGCAGCCCCGGACAGGGTGGTCAGCCCCAGCATTTT
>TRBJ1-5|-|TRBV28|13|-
CATKQGLNQPQHF
TGTGCCACCAAGCAGGGGCTAAATCAGCCCCAGCATTTT
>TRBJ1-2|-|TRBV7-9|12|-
CASSKDAYGYTF
TGTGCCAGCAGCAAGGACGCCTATGGCTACACCTTC
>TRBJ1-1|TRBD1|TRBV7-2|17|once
CASSQRTGEGVNTEAFF
TGTGCCAGCAGCCAAAGGACAGGGGAGGGCGTGAACACTGAAGCTTTCTTT
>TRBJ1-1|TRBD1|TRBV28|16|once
CASSPPNGQGGPEAFF
TGTGCCAGCAGCCCACCTAATGGACAGGGCGGCCCTGAAGCTTTCTTT
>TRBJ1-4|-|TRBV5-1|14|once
CASSLRTVNEKLFF
TGCGCCAGCAGCTTAAGGACAGTTAATGAAAAACTGTTTTTT
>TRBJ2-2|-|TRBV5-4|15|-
CASSLPEKNTGELFF
TGTGCCAGCAGTTTGCCGGAGAAGAACACCGGGGAGCTGTTTTTT
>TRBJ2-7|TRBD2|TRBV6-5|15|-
CASRDQAGGPHEQYF
TGTGCCAGCCGCGACCAAGCGGGAGGGCCCCACGAGCAGTACTTC
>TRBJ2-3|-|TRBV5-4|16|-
CASSLDSGASTDTQYF
TGTGCCAGCAGCTTGGATAGCGGCGCTAGCACAGATACGCAGTATTTT
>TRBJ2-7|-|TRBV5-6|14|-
CASSNTGTSHEQYF
TGTGCCAGCAGCAACACCGGGACTTCCCACGAGCAGTACTTC
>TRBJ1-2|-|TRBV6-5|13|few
CASRDPSNYGYTF
TGTGCCAGCAGGGACCCAAGTAACTATGGCTACACCTTC
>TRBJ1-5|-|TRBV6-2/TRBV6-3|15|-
CASSYREQFNQPQHF
TGTGCCAGCAGTTACAGGGAGCAGTTCAATCAGCCCCAGCATTTT
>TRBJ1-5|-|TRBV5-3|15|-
CARSCDSPGHQPQHF
TGTGCCAGAAGCTGTGACTCGCCCGGTCATCAGCCCCAGCATTTT
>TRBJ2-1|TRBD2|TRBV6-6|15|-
CASSYAASGRYEQFF
TGTGCCAGCAGTTACGCGGCTAGCGGGAGATATGAGCAGTTCTTC
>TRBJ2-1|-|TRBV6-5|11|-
CASRGGNEQFF
TGTGCCAGCAGAGGGGGGAATGAGCAGTTCTTC
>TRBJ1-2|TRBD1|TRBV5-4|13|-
CASSLQGAEGYTF
TGTGCCAGCAGCTTACAGGGGGCAGAAGGCTACACCTTC
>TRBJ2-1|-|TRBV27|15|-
CASSAQGPSYNEQFF
TGTGCCAGCAGTGCCCAGGGACCATCCTACAATGAGCAGTTCTTC
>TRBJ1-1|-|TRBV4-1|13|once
CASSQPENTEAFF
TGCGCCAGCAGCCAACCAGAGAACACTGAAGCTTTCTTT
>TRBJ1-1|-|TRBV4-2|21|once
CASSQDSGAGGLLVVDTEAFF
TGTGCCAGCAGCCAAGATTCGGGGGCCGGAGGTTTGCTAGTCGTGGACACTGAAGCTTTCTTT
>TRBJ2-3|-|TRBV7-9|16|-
CASSLGLSGGTDTQYF
TGTGCCAGCAGCTTAGGGCTTAGCGGCGGCACAGATACGCAGTATTTT
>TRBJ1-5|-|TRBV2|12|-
CASSRTAWPQHF
TGTGCCAGCAGCCGGACCGCCTGGCCCCAGCATTTT
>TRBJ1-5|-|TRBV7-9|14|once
CASSLSGRGQPQHF
TGTGCCAGCAGCTTATCAGGGAGGGGTCAGCCCCAGCATTTT
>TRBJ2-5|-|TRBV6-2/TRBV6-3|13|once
CASSYAEQETQYF
TGTGCCAGCAGTTACGCGGAGCAAGAGACCCAGTACTTC
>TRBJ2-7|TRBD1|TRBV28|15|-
CASSDGTGGPYEQYF
TGTGCCAGCAGTGATGGGACAGGAGGACCCTACGAGCAGTACTTC